The next 30 T cell receptor beta chains were all read from a single sample in a study of T cell responses to AZD1222 COVID-19 vaccine. The protocol was immunoSEQ multiplex PCR, while the TCRdb copy is restricted to in-frame clones and leaves out a portion. The data hold some 180,000 clones, with approximately 93% observed a single time. Material: peripheral blood, obtained 28 days after the second AZD1222 dose. The receptors come from an adult who received the AZD1222 COVID-19 vaccine.

This clone has just a few counts. The V and J genes are TRBV18 and TRBJ1-1; D is undetermined. The V end was cut by 3 bases, the J end by 4 bases, with 9 bases between. The CDR3 has 13 amino acids. Germline V CDR1 and CDR2: KGHSH, LQKENI. In DNA, the CDR3 is TGTGCCAGCTCACCCGGGCAAATCACTGAAGCTTTCTTT. Translation: CASSPGQITEAFF. The full variable domain, its missing parts supplied by reference TRBV18 and TRBJ1-1, is NAGVMQNPRHLVRRRGQEARLRCSPMKGHSHVYWYRQLPEEGLKFMVYLQKENIIDESGMPKERFSAEFPKEGPSILRIQQVVRGDSAAYFCASSPGQITEAFFGQGTRLTVV.

The chain links TRBV7-9 to TRBJ1-1; no clear D gene. Trimming took off 2 bases at V and 1 base at J, with 11 bases between the two ends. Germline-derived CDR1 and CDR2 are SEHNR and FQNEAQ (reference sequence). There are 15 residues in the CDR3. DNA for the CDR3: TGTGCCAGCAGCTTAAGGGAGGCGGGGAACACTGAAGCTTTCTTT. This translates into CASSLREAGNTEAFF.

J is TRBJ2-7 and V is TRBV5-8; D is uncertain. The V end lost 2 bases, the J end lost 1 base, and 7 bases lay between the germline ends. The germline V gene encodes CDR1 SGHTS and CDR2 YDEGEE. The CDR3 extends over 13 amino acids. This chain's CDR3 is CASSFGFSYEQYF. As DNA, the CDR3 is TGTGCCAGCAGCTTCGGCTTTTCCTACGAGCAGTACTTC.

This clone was found once. The chain employs TRBV5-1 and TRBJ2-5; TRBD2 aligns across 11 bases. The CDR3 sequence is 16 residues long. Germline V CDR1 and CDR2: SGHRS, YFSETQ. The J segment lost 5 bases and the V segment lost 4 bases, leaving 10 bases of the junction unmatched. The CDR3 nucleotides read TGCGCCAGCAGCCCCGGGACTAGCGGTAAACTGGAGACCCAGTACTTC. Translation: CASSPGTSGKLETQYF.

This clone was seen only a few times. Here the CDR3 DNA reads TGTGCCAGCAGTTACTCGGACTACTATCAGCCCCAGCATTTT. This gives the protein CASSYSDYYQPQHF. This chain uses TRBV6-2 or TRBV6-3 with TRBJ1-5; D gene ambiguous. V shed 0 bases and J shed 5 bases, with 8 bases lying between them. The CDR3 length is 14 residues. Germline CDR1 is MNHEY and CDR2 is SVGEGT.

This rearrangement joins TRBV18 to TRBJ1-1; unclear D gene. Germline V CDR1 and CDR2: KGHSH, LQKENI. Trimming pared 0 bases from V and 1 base from J, leaving 6 bases between. The CDR3 length is 14 residues. CDR3 sequence reads: CASSPPGTNTEAFF. The CDR3 region has the DNA TGTGCCAGCTCACCACCAGGTACGAACACTGAAGCTTTCTTT.

This rearrangement joins TRBV30 to TRBJ2-5; D might be TRBD2 (6 bases). Germline assignment: CDR1 GTSNPN and CDR2 SVGIG (reference sequence). With 1 base removed from V and 4 bases from J, the gap between germline ends came to 10 bases. The CDR3 length is 13 residues. CDR3 bases: TGTGCCTGGAGTGGGGGGGTCCCAGAGACCCAGTACTTC. Translation gives CAWSGGVPETQYF.

This clone appeared a single time. CDR3 nucleotide sequence: TGTGCCATCAGTGACCCTCCGACCGACTGGTATGGCTACACCTTC. Translating gives CAISDPPTDWYGYTF. The chain has TRBV10-3 and TRBJ1-2; D not certain. The length of the CDR3 is 15 residues. CDR1 is ENHRY, CDR2 SYGVKD, per germline. V was shortened by 3 bases and J by 5 bases, with 16 bases between the two germline ends.

The DNA of the CDR3 is TGTGCCAGCAGCACCCGTACGGATTACCACACCGGGGAGCTGTTTTTT. It yields the protein CASSTRTDYHTGELFF. The chain links TRBV11-3 to TRBJ2-2; D gene ambiguous. In germline, CDR1 is SGHNT, CDR2 YENEEA. The CDR3 spans 16 residues. V lost 5 bases to trimming and J lost 3 bases, with 16 bases between them.

The gene calls are TRBV6-1 and TRBJ1-1; D is unresolved. The V and J ends lost 3 bases and 5 bases respectively, with 10 bases between them. The CDR3 covers 13 residues. Per germline, CDR1 MNHNS and CDR2 SASEGT. The DNA of the CDR3 is TGTGCCAGCAGTGAGATGCGGGGTACTGAAGCTTTCTTT. Residues: CASSEMRGTEAFF.

The chain is built from TRBV6-4 and TRBJ2-2; 13 bases line up with TRBD2. Trimming cost V 3 bases and J 6 bases; bases outside gene matches: 4. The CDR3 is 16 residues long. Germline V lookup: CDR1 MRHNA, CDR2 SNTAGT. This CDR3 reads CASSEGLAGEAGELFF. As DNA, the CDR3 is TGTGCCAGCAGTGAAGGACTAGCGGGAGAGGCCGGGGAGCTGTTTTTT.

The chain carries TRBV21-1 and TRBJ2-7; the table calls TRBD2, which could not be checked here. TRBV21-1 is recorded as a pseudogene. CDR3 length equals 14 residues. CDR3 bases: TGTGCCAGCAGCCGGGGGGAGGGCCCCTACGAGCAGTACTTC. Amino acid sequence: CASSRGEGPYEQYF.

J is TRBJ2-2 and V is TRBV5-1, with TRBD1 as a possible D gene (6 bases). Trimming removed 0 bases at V and 2 bases at J, with 8 bases between. Germline V lookup: CDR1 SGHRS, CDR2 YFSETQ. The CDR3 is 15 residues long. The CDR3 region has the DNA TGCGCCAGCAGCTTGGCAGGGACAAACACCGGGGAGCTGTTTTTT. Its protein product is CASSLAGTNTGELFF.

The gene calls are TRBV5-1 and TRBJ1-1; no reliable D call. Trimming took off 0 bases at V and 0 bases at J, with 6 bases between the two ends. Per germline, CDR1 SGHRS and CDR2 YFSETQ. The CDR3 totals 14 residues. CDR3 nucleotides: TGCGCCAGCAGCTTGGGGATATTGAACACTGAAGCTTTCTTT. It translates to CASSLGILNTEAFF.

The V call is TRBV19, the J call TRBJ1-3; D is unclear. This CDR3 has 13 residues. Trimming left V 5 bases short and J 4 bases short, with 9 bases between. Germline lookup yields CDR1 LNHDA and CDR2 SQIVND (reference sequence). The CDR3 reads CASSPQFGNTIYF. The CDR3 coding sequence is TGTGCCAGTAGTCCCCAATTCGGAAACACCATATATTTT.

This rearrangement joins TRBV4-1 to TRBJ1-1, with D possibly matching TRBD1 (6 bases). The V end lost 4 bases, the J end lost 0 bases, and 9 bases lay between the germline ends. In germline, CDR1 is MGHRA, CDR2 YSYEKL. CDR3 length: 14 residues. As DNA, the CDR3 is TGCGCCAGCAGCCCCGGACAGTTGAACACTGAAGCTTTCTTT. Translated, it gives CASSPGQLNTEAFF.

The rearrangement joins TRBV5-1 to TRBJ2-3; D is undetermined. The V and J ends lost 1 base and 0 bases respectively, with 9 bases between them. The CDR3 totals 15 residues. Germline CDR1 reads SGHRS; CDR2 reads YFSETQ. CDR3 sequence: CASSLTAASTDTQYF. Here the CDR3 DNA reads TGCGCCAGCAGCTTGACGGCTGCTAGCACAGATACGCAGTATTTT.

This chain uses TRBV10-3 with TRBJ1-1; 8 bases agree with TRBD1. V was pared by 2 bases and J by 5 bases, with 7 bases of the junction left unmatched. CDR1 ENHRY and CDR2 SYGVKD come from the germline V gene. This CDR3 contains 15 residues. DNA for the CDR3: TGTGCCATCAGTGAGCAGGGGGCGGCGGGAACTGAAGCTTTCTTT. As protein: CAISEQGAAGTEAFF.

This clone has only one observation. This chain links TRBV29-1 with TRBJ2-7, with 8 bases lining up with TRBD2. Germline CDR1 is SQVTM and CDR2 is ANQGSEA. Trimming at V came to 7 bases and at J to 3 bases, leaving 5 bases not matched to a gene. The CDR3 has 12 amino acids. The CDR3, as DNA: TGCAGCGCTAGCGGGCCCTTCTACGAGCAGTACTTC. Its protein product is CSASGPFYEQYF.

This sequence joins TRBV6-1 and TRBJ2-3, with D possibly TRBD1 on 6 matching bases. CDR1 MNHNS and CDR2 SASEGT come from the germline V gene. Trimming pared 0 bases from V and 0 bases from J, leaving 10 bases between. The CDR3 has 16 residues. The CDR3 bases are TGTGCCAGCAGTGAAGCTGTGGGGGCTAGCACAGATACGCAGTATTTT. Protein product: CASSEAVGASTDTQYF.

The gene calls are TRBV5-8 and TRBJ2-1; 10 bases are shared with TRBD1. Per the germline V gene, CDR1 is SGHTS and CDR2 is YDEGEE. There are 15 residues in the CDR3. V trimming: 2 bases; J trimming: 6 bases; junction bases outside the gene matches: 5. CDR3 coding DNA: TGTGCCAGCAGCTTTAGGGACAGGGGATCCAATGAGCAGTTCTTC. It encodes CASSFRDRGSNEQFF. The entire variable domain, with the rest obtained from reference TRBV5-8 and TRBJ2-1, is as follows: EAGVTQSPTHLIKTRGQQATLRCSPISGHTSVYWYQQALGLGLQFLLWYDEGEERNRGNFPPRFSGRQFPNYSSELNVNALELEDSALYLCASSFRDRGSNEQFFGPGTRLTVL.

This clone is a singleton in its sample. The rearrangement joins TRBV20-1 to TRBJ1-2; no clear D gene. CDR3 length: 10 residues. The germline V gene has CDR1 DFQATT and CDR2 SNEGSKA (reference sequence). Trimming pared 5 bases from V and 8 bases from J, leaving 9 bases between. The CDR3 here is CSALTSGYTF. In DNA form, the CDR3 reads TGCAGTGCTCTTACCTCGGGCTACACCTTC.

The chain employs TRBV15 and TRBJ2-7; TRBD1 matches 7 bases. Looked up from germline, CDR1 is LNHNV and CDR2 is YYDKDF (reference sequence). The CDR3 consists of 13 residues. Trimming took 6 bases from V and 2 from J; bases not matched to a gene: 4. For the CDR3, the DNA is TGTGCCACCAGAAGACAGGGCACCTACGAGCAGTACTTC. It codes for CATRRQGTYEQYF.

The chain uses TRBV4-2 and TRBJ2-3, with 9 bases that match TRBD2. The CDR3 sequence is 15 residues long. Germline-derived CDR1 and CDR2 are LGHNA and YNFKEQ. The junction had 7 bases not matched to a gene; V was cut back by 4 bases and J by 5 bases. This chain's CDR3 is CASSRRTSAEDTQYF. CDR3 nucleotides: TGTGCCAGCAGCCGAAGGACTAGCGCCGAAGATACGCAGTATTTT.

The chain has TRBV18 and TRBJ1-5; D perhaps matches TRBD1 (5 bases). There are 15 residues in the CDR3. Trimming pared 3 bases from V and 3 bases from J, leaving 12 bases between. Per the germline V gene, CDR1 is KGHSH and CDR2 is LQKENI. CDR3 sequence: CASSPTGTNNQPQHF. CDR3 nucleotides: TGTGCCAGCTCACCTACTGGGACCAACAATCAGCCCCAGCATTTT.

The V gene is TRBV7-2, the J gene TRBJ2-3; a weak D match, TRBD2 (7 bases). The germline CDR1 and CDR2 sequences are SGHTA and FQGNSA. V shed 1 base and J shed 4 bases, with 9 bases lying between them. CDR3 length: 14 amino acids. CDR3 DNA sequence: TGTGCCAGCAGCTTAGGGGGGGGCCCAGATACGCAGTATTTT. It codes for CASSLGGGPDTQYF.

This clone was seen more than once but under ten times. V and J are TRBV10-3 and TRBJ2-7, with 10 bases that match TRBD2. This CDR3 comprises 16 residues. J gave up 3 bases and V 3 bases, and 8 bases lay outside the gene matches. The V gene's germline CDR1 is ENHRY and CDR2 SYGVKD. The CDR3 reads CAISDTTSGSLYEQYF. The CDR3 DNA is TGTGCCATCAGTGATACGACTAGCGGGTCTCTCTACGAGCAGTACTTC.

In its sample, this clone was seen once. The CDR3 region has the DNA TGTGCCAGTAGGTTATGGACAGGGGGGAATGAAAAACTGTTTTTT. Its translation: CASRLWTGGNEKLFF. The chain joins TRBV19 to TRBJ1-4; 10 bases map to TRBD1. Germline V CDR1 and CDR2: LNHDA, SQIVND (reference sequence). The length of the CDR3 is 15 residues. V was clipped by 6 bases and J by 5 bases; unmatched bases: 6.

The CDR3: CASSRDRSNQPQHF. In nucleotides, the CDR3 is TGTGCCAGCAGCCGAGACCGTAGCAATCAGCCCCAGCATTTT. The gene calls are TRBV3-1 (or the pseudogene TRBV3-2) and TRBJ1-5; D is unresolved. The V gene's germline CDR1 is LGHDT and CDR2 YNNKEL (reference sequence). V was cut by 4 bases and J by 0 bases, with 7 bases left in between. The CDR3 covers 14 residues.

The genes are TRBV28 and TRBJ1-5; tentatively, D is TRBD1 (6 bases). V lost 5 bases and J 1 base, leaving 18 bases between the germline ends. The CDR3 covers 17 residues. Germline-derived CDR1 and CDR2 are MDHEN and SYDVKM. CDR3 DNA sequence: TGTGCCAGCAGTACGCTGGGACACCTAGACAGCAATCAGCCCCAGCATTTT. As protein: CASSTLGHLDSNQPQHF.